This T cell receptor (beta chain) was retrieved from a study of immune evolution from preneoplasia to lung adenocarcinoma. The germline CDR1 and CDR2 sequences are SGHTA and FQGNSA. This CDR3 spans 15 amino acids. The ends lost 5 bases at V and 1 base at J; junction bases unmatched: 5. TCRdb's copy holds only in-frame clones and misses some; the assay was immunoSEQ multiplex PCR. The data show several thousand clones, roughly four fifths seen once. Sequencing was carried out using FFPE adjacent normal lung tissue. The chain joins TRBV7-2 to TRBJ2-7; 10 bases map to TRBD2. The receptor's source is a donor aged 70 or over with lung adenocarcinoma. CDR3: CASSASGSPSYEQYF. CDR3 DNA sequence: TGTGCCAGCAGCGCTAGCGGGAGTCCATCCTACGAGCAGTACTTC.